The clone carrying this T cell receptor beta chain was counted a few times. Assay: immunoSEQ multiplex PCR; the TCRdb copy retains only in-frame clones and omits some. Of about 50,000 clones in the sample, 91% are singletons; the top ten hold around 8.6%. CDR1 and CDR2 (germline): LNHDA, SQIVND (reference sequence). Trimming shortened V by 1 base and J by 10 bases, and 8 bases separated the two germline ends. The CDR3 length is 11 residues. This record belongs to a study of T cell changes during pregnancy in multiple sclerosis. Sequenced material: CD8+ T cells from peripheral blood mononuclear cells, taken after pregnancy. This clonotype was sampled from a female donor with multiple sclerosis, enrolled in a pregnancy study. The V call is TRBV19, the J call TRBJ2-7; maybe TRBD2 (6 bases). CDR3: CASSIGEEQYF. The DNA of the CDR3 is TGTGCCAGTAGTATAGGGGAGGAACAGTACTTC.